This T cell receptor beta chain came from a study of T cell responses to AZD1222 COVID-19 vaccine. This CDR3 region has 15 residues. Germline CDR1 and CDR2: SGHRS and YFSETQ. Trimming left V 3 bases short and J 1 base short, with 13 bases between. This clone was observed a few times. Clones were read by immunoSEQ multiplex PCR, and TCRdb kept only the in-frame ones, dropping some. Of about 82,000 clones in the sample, roughly 87% were seen once. The rearrangement links TRBV5-1 to TRBJ1-1; D gene uncertain. The TCR originated in an adult who received the AZD1222 COVID-19 vaccine. Specimen: peripheral blood, collected 28 days after the second AZD1222 dose. The CDR3 spells CASSSGRRENTEAFF. The CDR3 nucleotides read TGCGCCAGCAGCTCGGGAAGACGGGAGAACACTGAAGCTTTCTTT.